The clone carrying this T cell receptor (beta chain) came up many times. Its antigen is not identified. Germline loops: CDR1 SGDLS, CDR2 YYNGEE. This CDR3 comprises 15 residues. V lost 0 bases, J lost 6 bases, and 13 bases lay in between. These data belong to a study of neurological immune-mediated disorders. Study-wide findings and caveats: As far as clinical or MRI features were concerned, none was associated with the multiple sclerosis repertoire cluster.

The method for making cDNA was 5'RACE, and it used 10-nucleotide random UMIs. Via MiXCR, TCRdb re-called the 5' RACE reads, giving one row per CDR3 protein. This sample carries 55,000 to 85,000 distinct CDR3 sequences, 2.5% to 4% of them seen once, and the ten largest clones take 4% to 6.5%. The sample comprised PBMCs. V and J are TRBV9 and TRBJ1-5, with D maybe TRBD1 (6 bases). This clonotype originated in a woman between 45 and 60 years old with multiple sclerosis. The CDR3 nucleotides are TGTGCCAGCAGCGTAGGGGGGGCGCCGAGTCAGCCCCAGCATTTT. The encoded protein is CASSVGGAPSQPQHF.